This entry is about one T cell receptor beta chain. The antigen it recognizes is unknown. No base-level quality is on record; no much larger clone is a single base apart. This record comes from a study of cytomegalovirus exposure and HLA in healthy donors (TCRdb year 2017). A note on the overall study: In an earlier analysis of some 610 of the donors, 276 Gb of sequence data and 90 million to 120 million unique TCR beta sequences from some 170 million T cells were reported. An early release that covered around 590 HLA-typed donors contained approximately 300 gigabases of sequencing data and around 80 million unique TCR sequences. Among the roughly 370 genotyped donors, approximately 82% belonged to the genetic ancestry cluster associated with self-reported Caucasian donors. The aim of the study was to test whether cataloging public T cell receptors could identify signatures of past pathogen exposure. Using immunosequencing, the study profiled T cell repertoires from some 670 subjects and related those repertoires to cytomegalovirus serostatus. In addition to the first cohort of 500 to 850 subjects, a separate validation cohort of 130 or so different subjects was used. The study combined high-throughput TCR immunosequencing, statistical association of individual TCRs with disease status, and machine learning to predict cytomegalovirus infection status. A later analysis re-examined previously published TCR beta repertoires from more than 600 donors and added high-resolution HLA genotyping to investigate patterns of TCR occurrence. The later analysis used no new phenotypic data to find candidate immune exposures, relying instead on TCR beta sequences and their occurrence across donors. To decide whether each TCR beta V gene segment behaved as functional or pseudogenic, an earlier analysis of approximately 600 of the donors relied on high-throughput TCR beta sequencing. Alongside the repertoire data, information on donor age, sex, ethnicity and CMV serostatus was compiled. A later genetic analysis took genome-wide SNP genotypes for about three fifths of the 666 donors and used that subset as a discovery cohort. All discovery cohort repertoires had been generated using a single sequencing platform. Class I and class II HLA loci were covered by the typing at four-digit resolution. Typing coverage differed by locus: A, B, C, DRB1 and DQB1 were typed in roughly 620-640 donors, DQA1 in 500 to 550, DPA1 in around 610, and DPB1 in just under 490. A few DR-DQ haplotypes were treated as single units for association and clustering because of strong linkage in the cohort. Among some 400 genotyped donors of the cohort, an average of around 240,000 unique TCR beta nucleotide sequences were sequenced per donor, around 20% of them non-productive. The full study reports these points: According to the authors, the approach could potentially be generalized to other disease states and immunological phenotypes. The 87-base-pair reads could not distinguish some IMGT-functional V segments, including TRBV6-2 and TRBV6-3, so those segments were excluded. A further reported finding was that TCR beta sequences accurately predicted the HLA-A and HLA-B alleles for most subjects in the first cohort. Presence/absence analyses assumed roughly uniform sequencing depth across donors, an assumption that may not hold. A group of highly shared sequence variants was considered likely to be a technical artifact of the sequencing pipeline. A later genetic analysis reported fewer N-insertions in productive TCRs among donors in an Asian-associated ancestry cluster than the roughly 640-donor mean. HLA typing was unavailable for some donors at each locus, so association tests used only the typed subset. Correlated functional status among segregating V segments might reflect linkage disequilibrium, but an unknown experimental factor could not be ruled out. Approximately 16 rarely observed V segments, including chromosome 9 orphons, were excluded from the earlier analysis of about 610 of the donors because counts were too low. An earlier analysis of around 600 of the donors showed that most TCR beta V segments appeared in productive rearrangements either about 90% or about 30% of the time, which broadly matched IMGT annotations. When HLA alleles, especially DR and DQ, strongly co-occurred, TCR associations were difficult to assign to individual alleles. The classifier was reported to diagnose cytomegalovirus status with high specificity and sensitivity in both the original and validation cohorts. In a later analysis, HLA-associated TCR beta chains were found to be more clonally expanded and to have lower generation probabilities than equally common non-associated chains. A few of the identified cytomegalovirus-associated TCR beta chains were confirmed in vitro to be specific for cytomegalovirus antigens. Most TCR sequences were observed very rarely across donors, whereas some public TCRs were present in many individuals. Several of the top co-occurrence clusters appeared to be linked to parvovirus B19, influenza, CMV and Epstein-Barr virus, according to a later analysis. A later analysis found that TCR association rates varied across HLA loci, with DRB1 alleles showing the most associated TCRs and HLA-C alleles the fewest. A later analysis associated about 16,000 TCR beta sequences with specific HLA alleles at a false discovery rate of 0.05. Only TCR beta chains were sequenced in this cohort, and the absence of alpha or paired-chain data limited detectable features. The only immune exposure information available for the cohort was CMV serostatus. An association between a missense DCLRE1C variant and V-gene and J-gene trimming of TCR beta chains was found in a later genetic analysis and replicated in an independent cohort. The study listed 164 TCR beta chains as associated with cytomegalovirus. According to a later analysis, most CMV-associated TCR beta chains appeared to be HLA-restricted, and the HLA associations seemed to be driven largely by CMV exposure.

The CDR3 covers 14 residues, taking in both the cysteine and the phenylalanine. Only the CDR3 DNA is retained, 42 bases long and in frame from the first base. Based on the germline V gene, the CDR1 and CDR2 sequences are SGDLS and YYNGEE. V was cut back by 0 bases and J by 4 bases, leaving a gap of 10 bases between them. To prepare the library, the immunoSEQ multiplex PCR assay was applied. For the multiplex PCR, a mixture combining 60 forward primers for TCR Vbeta segments and 13 reverse primers for TCR Jbeta segments was used. Amplification of the CDR3 region of rearranged TCR beta genes was performed with a multiplex PCR assay on genomic DNA. On the Illumina HiSeq System, the amplified TCR beta libraries were sequenced as 87-base-pair reads. Under the source paper's analysis protocol: A later analysis counted about 80 million unique TCR beta chains across the roughly 700 repertoires, and approximately 11 million of these chains were shared by at least two donors. To remove PCR and sequencing errors, raw reads were error-corrected and collapsed into unique sequences using a nearest-neighbor algorithm that merged closely related sequences. CDR3 sequences were aligned to IMGT reference sequences to assign V, D and J gene segments. For a sequence to be retained, at least a six-nucleotide match to both a V gene segment and a J gene segment was required. A rearrangement counted as productive if the CDR3 had no stop codons and remained in frame with V and J, and every other rearrangement counted as non-productive. Following IMGT convention, CDR3 was defined as the stretch from the second conserved V-encoded cysteine up to the conserved J-encoded phenylalanine. In an earlier analysis of approximately 590 of the donors, sequences lacking an unambiguous match to a single V gene segment were excluded. An earlier analysis of 450 to 650 of the donors called V segments functional above 56.7% productive rearrangements and segregating when the between-donor standard deviation exceeded 5%. A statistical classification framework was developed to diagnose cytomegalovirus status using the catalog of TCR beta chain sequences. In a later analysis, TCR nucleotide sequences were compared against IMGT/GENE-DB human TR gene sequences so that V and J genes could be assigned. Using the TCRdist pipeline, a later analysis assigned CDR3 sequences along with most-parsimonious VDJ recombination scenarios. In a later analysis, each TCR beta chain was defined by its CDR3 amino acid sequence together with its V-gene family, and reads lacking a unique V-gene family were excluded. To address suspected cross-contamination and a sequencing artifact, a later analysis removed approximately 590 highly shared, low-generation-probability nucleotide sequences. For each public chain, a later analysis derived a clonal expansion index from normalized ranks of inferred template counts within each repertoire. A later analysis computed generation probabilities with a VDJ recombination model fitted to out-of-frame rearrangements, and checked the results against IGoR. In a later analysis, TCR-TCR, TCR-HLA and TCR-CMV co-occurrence was scored with hypergeometric tests, and a repertoire-size bias correction was applied to TCR pairs. False discovery rates were estimated in a later analysis by permuting HLA or CMV assignments 20 times. A later analysis grouped co-occurring TCRs with DBSCAN, adding TCRdist sequence similarity when clustering within HLA-allele-positive subsets. Repertoires with fewer than 30,000 or more than 120,000 public chains, plus five repertoires with anomalous nucleotide sharing, were excluded from co-occurrence clustering. TCRdb mirrors the immuneACCESS table, restricted to in-frame sequences. Some clones are absent from its copies; in checked studies, under half trace to an unresolved V gene, and the reason for the others is unknown. D and trimming come from the DNA, and the V and J calls and clone size come from that table. Across this sample there are fewer than 150,000 clones, with 79% seen only once. The ten largest clonotypes hold 6.5% to 8% of the sample.

The cohort consisted of some 730 healthy bone marrow donors. At the time of sampling, every cohort member was nominally healthy, though immune exposures that went unrecorded were likely present. The donor tested CMV seropositive, placing the donor among the 289 seropositive members of the cohort. Each donor provided a peripheral blood sample, and peripheral blood mononuclear cells were used for TCR beta sequencing. The Qiagen DNeasy Blood Extraction Kit was used to extract genomic DNA from the blood cell samples. This receptor chain uses TRBV9 and TRBJ1-2; TRBD1 is a weak D gene call, 6 bases matching. Sequencing used PBMCs. The sequence derives from a man aged 40-50 years in good health and CMV-seropositive. The CDR3 is CASSVAGQPYGYTF. The bases are TGTGCCAGCAGCGTAGCCGGACAGCCCTATGGCTACACCTTC. Extended through the reference TRBV9 and TRBJ1-2 proteins, this CDR3 yields the full variable domain: DSGVTQTPKHLITATGQRVTLRCSPRSGDLSVYWYQQSLDQGLQFLIQYYNGEERAKGNILERFSAQQFPDLHSELNLSSLELGDSALYFCASSVAGQPYGYTFGSGTRLTVV.